This T cell receptor (beta chain) was recovered during a study of cytomegalovirus exposure and HLA in healthy donors. The study, taken as a whole, reports: The study flagged some 170 TCR beta chains as cytomegalovirus-associated.

With respect to this clone: Antigen specificity is unknown.

Assay used: immunoSEQ multiplex PCR; TCRdb lists only in-frame clones, some missing. The repertoire includes more than 300,000 clones, 86% of them detected once, and roughly 0.75% sits in the top ten. Separation from the roughly 690-subject first cohort characterized the approximately 120-subject validation cohort, to which the donors belonged. The sample was PBMCs. The sequence came from a woman aged 18 to 35 in good health and CMV-seronegative.

CDR3 sequence reads: CASSPTRGRSGNEQFF. The CDR3 DNA is TGTGCCAGCTCCCCCACGAGAGGGAGGAGTGGTAATGAGCAGTTCTTC. V usage is TRBV18 and J usage is TRBJ2-1; possibly TRBD2 for D (6 bases). CDR1 KGHSH and CDR2 LQKENI come from the germline V gene. The CDR3 loop spans 16 amino acids. The ends were cut back, 6 bases at V and 7 bases at J, with 22 bases in the middle.